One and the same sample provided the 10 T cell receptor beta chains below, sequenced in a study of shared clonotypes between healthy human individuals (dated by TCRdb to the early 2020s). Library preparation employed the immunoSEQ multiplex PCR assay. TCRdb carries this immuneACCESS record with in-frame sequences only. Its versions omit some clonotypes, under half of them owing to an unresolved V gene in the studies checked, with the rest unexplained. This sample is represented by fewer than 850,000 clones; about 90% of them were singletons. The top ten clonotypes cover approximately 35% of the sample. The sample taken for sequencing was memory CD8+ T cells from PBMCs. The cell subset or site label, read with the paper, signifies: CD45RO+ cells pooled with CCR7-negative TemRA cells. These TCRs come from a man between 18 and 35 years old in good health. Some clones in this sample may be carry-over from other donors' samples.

The CDR3 nucleotides are TGTGCCAGCCAGACTAGCATGAACTACAATGAGCAGTTCTTC. It specifies CASQTSMNYNEQFF. V is TRBV9 and J is TRBJ2-1; 7 bases fit TRBD2. The CDR3 has 14 amino acids. Germline CDR1 and CDR2: SGDLS and YYNGEE. The J segment lost 3 bases and the V segment lost 7 bases, leaving 7 bases of the junction unmatched.

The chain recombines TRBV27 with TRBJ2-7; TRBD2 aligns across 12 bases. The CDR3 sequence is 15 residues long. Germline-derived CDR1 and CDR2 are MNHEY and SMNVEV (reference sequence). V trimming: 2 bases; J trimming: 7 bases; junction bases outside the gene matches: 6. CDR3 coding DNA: TGTGCCAGCAGTTTACTAGCGGGAGGGGTCAATGAGCAGTACTTC. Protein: CASSLLAGGVNEQYF.

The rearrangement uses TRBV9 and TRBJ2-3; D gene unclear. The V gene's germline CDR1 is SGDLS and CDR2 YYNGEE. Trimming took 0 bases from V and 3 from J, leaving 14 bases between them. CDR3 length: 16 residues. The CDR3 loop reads CASSVVPEALTDTQYF. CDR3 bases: TGTGCCAGCAGCGTAGTCCCCGAGGCCTTAACAGATACGCAGTATTTT.

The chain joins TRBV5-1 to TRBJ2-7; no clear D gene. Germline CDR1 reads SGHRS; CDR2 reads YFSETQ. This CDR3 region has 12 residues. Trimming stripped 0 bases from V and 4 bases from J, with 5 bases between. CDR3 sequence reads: CASSLDRYEQYF. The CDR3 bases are TGCGCCAGCAGCTTGGACCGTTACGAGCAGTACTTC.

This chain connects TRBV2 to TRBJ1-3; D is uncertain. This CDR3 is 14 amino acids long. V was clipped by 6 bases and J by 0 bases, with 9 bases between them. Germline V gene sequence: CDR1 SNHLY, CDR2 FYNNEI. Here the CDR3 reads CASSRRFSGNTIYF. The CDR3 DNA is TGTGCCAGCAGCAGGCGTTTCTCTGGAAACACCATATATTTT.

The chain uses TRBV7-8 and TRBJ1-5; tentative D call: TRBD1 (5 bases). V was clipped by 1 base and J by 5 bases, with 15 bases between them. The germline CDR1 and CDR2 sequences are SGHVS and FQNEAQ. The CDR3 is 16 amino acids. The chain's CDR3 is CASSLVLAGADQPQHF. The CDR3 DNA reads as TGTGCCAGCAGCTTAGTCTTGGCCGGGGCCGATCAGCCCCAGCATTTT.

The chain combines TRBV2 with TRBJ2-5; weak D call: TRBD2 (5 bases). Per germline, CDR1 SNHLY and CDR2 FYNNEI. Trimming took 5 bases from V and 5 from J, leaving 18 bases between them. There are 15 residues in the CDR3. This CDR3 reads CASSMGSDRRETQYF. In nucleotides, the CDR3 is TGTGCCAGCAGTATGGGTAGCGATCGTCGGGAGACCCAGTACTTC.

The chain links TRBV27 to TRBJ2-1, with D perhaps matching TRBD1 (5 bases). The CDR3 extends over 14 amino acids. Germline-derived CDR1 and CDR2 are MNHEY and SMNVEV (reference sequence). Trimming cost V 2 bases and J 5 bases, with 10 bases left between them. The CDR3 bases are TGTGCCAGCAGTTTACAGGGATTCAACAATGAGCAGTTCTTC. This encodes CASSLQGFNNEQFF.

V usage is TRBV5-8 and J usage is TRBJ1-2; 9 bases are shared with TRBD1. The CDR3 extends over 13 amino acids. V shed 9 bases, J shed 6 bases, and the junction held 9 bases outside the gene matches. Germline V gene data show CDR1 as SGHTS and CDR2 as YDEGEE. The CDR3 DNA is TGTGCCACCGTGACAGGGGGTCCGAATGGCTACACCTTC. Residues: CATVTGGPNGYTF.

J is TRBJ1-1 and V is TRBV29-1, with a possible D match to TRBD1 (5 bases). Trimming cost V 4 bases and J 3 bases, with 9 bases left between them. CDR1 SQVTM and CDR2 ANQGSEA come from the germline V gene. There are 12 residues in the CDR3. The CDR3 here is CSVGGPDTEAFF. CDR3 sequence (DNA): TGCAGCGTTGGGGGCCCGGACACTGAAGCTTTCTTT.